These 7 T cell receptor beta chains share one sample of origin, sequenced in a study of cytomegalovirus exposure and HLA in healthy donors. The PCR had 60 Vbeta and 13 Jbeta primers. TCRdb's copy holds only in-frame clones and misses some; the assay was immunoSEQ multiplex PCR. Of fewer than 75,000 clones detected, approximately 79% appear once; the ten largest clones hold under 3%. Sequencing was carried out using PBMCs. The receptors come from a woman in her 30s in good health and CMV-seronegative.

V and J are TRBV10-3 and TRBJ2-1; possible D gene TRBD2, 6 bases. The length of the CDR3 is 14 residues. The V gene lost 0 bases and the J gene lost 4 bases, with 7 bases spanning the gap. Germline loops: CDR1 ENHRY, CDR2 SYGVKD. The CDR3 nucleotides are TGTGCCATCAGTGAGTCAGGACTATACAATGAGCAGTTCTTC. Protein: CAISESGLYNEQFF.

V usage is TRBV7-9 and J usage is TRBJ1-2; 12 nucleotides agree with TRBD1. The germline V gene encodes CDR1 SEHNR and CDR2 FQNEAQ (reference sequence). Losses at the gene ends were 5 bases for V and 7 bases for J; bases not matched to a gene: 17. The CDR3 is 18 amino acids. The CDR3, as DNA: TGTGCCAGCAGCACCTCGGTTACGGGACAGGGGGCGCGGGTTGGCTACACCTTC. Amino acid sequence: CASSTSVTGQGARVGYTF.

This clone was seen a single time. The chain is built from TRBV30 and TRBJ2-2, with D perhaps TRBD1 (5 bases). Trimming removed 1 base at V and 6 bases at J, with 9 bases between. Germline CDR1 reads GTSNPN; CDR2 reads SVGIG (reference sequence). There are 13 residues in the CDR3. CDR3 nucleotides: TGTGCCTGGAGTGACAGGTTCCCCGGGGAGCTGTTTTTT. This encodes CAWSDRFPGELFF.

A word on this clone: Because the CDR3's place on the DNA is in doubt, the DNA is left out and the CDR3 is given as listed by TCRdb. This chain connects TRBV12-2 to TRBJ1-1; TRBD1 was called by the table and not checked on the DNA. TRBV12-2 is flagged as a pseudogene. The CDR3 totals 18 residues, both ends included. This CDR3 is CASRLVGAGTDTFTEAFF.

V usage is TRBV10-2 and J usage is TRBJ2-5, with TRBD2 identical over 8 bases. The DNA matches TRBJ2-7 better at its end, which makes the J call doubtful. Germline-derived CDR1 and CDR2 are WSHSY and SAAADI. CDR3 length: 16 amino acids. This chain's CDR3 is CASSESSSGASYEQYF. In DNA, the CDR3 is TGCGCCAGCAGTGAGTCGAGTAGCGGGGCGTCCTACGAGCAGTACTTC.

The chain couples TRBV7-2 to TRBJ1-3, with unresolved D. V lost 1 base and J lost 2, with 18 bases in between. CDR1 is SGHTA, CDR2 FQGNSA, per germline. The length of the CDR3 is 18 residues. CDR3 region: CASSLEWEIPIPGNTIYF. In DNA form, the CDR3 reads TGTGCCAGCAGCTTAGAGTGGGAGATTCCTATCCCTGGAAACACCATATATTTT.

The chain uses TRBV18 and TRBJ1-2; 12 bases match TRBD1. In germline, CDR1 is KGHSH, CDR2 LQKENI. The V and J ends lost 6 bases and 7 bases, in that order; junction bases with no gene match: 6. The CDR3 totals 14 residues. For the CDR3, the DNA is TGTGCCAGCTCGACGGGACAGGGGGCGCGTGGCTACACCTTC. Amino acids: CASSTGQGARGYTF.